This entry features one T cell receptor (beta chain) sequence. Its antigen remains undetermined. Base-call qualities are not available, and no considerably larger clone is one nucleotide away. The sample belongs to a study of T cell responses to AZD1222 COVID-19 vaccine (TCRdb year 2021). The study in broad terms: A total of approximately 240 trial participants underwent TCR sequencing, of whom some 210 received two doses of AZD1222 and about 25 received two doses of the MenACWY control vaccine. Trial participants were enrolled by age into 18-55, 56-69 and 70-plus year subgroups, with around 140, 26 and 57 TCR-sequenced participants respectively.

Results the study describes overall, beyond this receptor: Participants were mostly white British, with more females than males. The authors suggested clonal diversity may have been underestimated. Because no day 14 peak-response samples were available, repertoires were characterized only after the peak T cell response. The 56-69-year group was small, and its depth increase did not reach significance, likely because of low power. The vaccine-associated CD4 TCRs covered the entire spike protein, and the dominant responses fell in regions 160-218 and 743-854. Nearly half of unique spike-specific TCRs reportedly recognized epitopes outside regions mutated in the B.1.351 and B.1.1.7 variants. Spike-specific TCR breadth and depth rose significantly after two AZD1222 doses compared with day 0 and with MenACWY recipients. Conclusions about previously exposed vaccinees are limited because only five or six AZD1222 recipients were SARS-CoV-2 seropositive at baseline.

V is cut back by 3 bases and J by 4 bases, with 3 bases in the junction unmatched. The germline V gene specifies SGHRS as CDR1 and YFSETQ as CDR2. From the cysteine through the phenylalanine, the CDR3 covers 15 amino acids. Left in the record is the CDR3 DNA by itself, 45 bases read in frame from the first base. The CDR3 regions of human TCRbeta chains were analyzed by immunosequencing. On the authors' methods: Repertoire TCRs were checked for matches against a reference library of SARS-CoV-2-specific TCRs that had been generated using the MIRA antigen-specificity platform. Breadth was defined as the fraction of unique TCRs that were SARS-CoV-2-associated. Depth was defined as the fraction of total T cells that were SARS-CoV-2-associated. Using the MIRA data, every spike-specific TCR was mapped to the spike region that the TCR reacted to and assigned to either a CD4 or a CD8 class. Log10-transformed breadth and depth values were compared by one-way ANOVA with Sidak's multiple comparisons tests. This immuneACCESS table, as held by TCRdb, lists in-frame sequences with V and J called but not all clones. Of the missing ones, under half trace to an unresolved V gene in checked studies; the others have no known cause. Clonal size and the V and J genes are those of that table, whereas D and trimming came from the DNA. For this sample the table gives 80,000 to 100,000 clones, of which around 87% were detected only once. The ten largest clonotypes hold about 2.4% of the sample.

In light of the paper, this sample's time point label describes: about 28 days (+/-7) after the second vaccine dose. AZD1222 recipients whose second dose came at about 4 weeks and those whose second dose came at about 12 weeks were combined into one group, since spike-specific TCR depth and breadth did not differ between the two schedules. The vaccinee samples were drawn from two UK trials, COV001 and COV002, one of which was a single-blind randomized controlled phase 2/3 trial testing AZD1222 (ChAdOx1 nCoV-19) in healthy adults. For TCRbeta chain sequencing, PBMC samples were collected from trial participants at day 0 and at day 28 after the second dose.

The source was peripheral blood, collected 28 days after the second AZD1222 dose. The rearrangement joined TRBV5-1 to TRBJ1-4; a stretch of 10 junction bases matches TRBD1. The TCR originated in an adult who received the AZD1222 COVID-19 vaccine. The CDR3 region reads CASSWGQGNNEKLFF. The nucleotide sequence is given as TGCGCCAGCAGCTGGGGACAGGGGAATAATGAAAAACTGTTTTTT. The full variable domain, completed from the reference TRBV5-1 and TRBJ1-4 proteins outside the CDR3, reads KAGVTQTPRYLIKTRGQQVTLSCSPISGHRSVSWYQQTPGQGLQFLFEYFSETQRNKGNFPGRFSGRQFSNSRSEMNVSTLELGDSALYLCASSWGQGNNEKLFFGSGTQLSVL.